The present T cell receptor beta chain was sequenced within a study of blood T cell repertoires in COVID-19 (dated by TCRdb to 2019 to 2021). Study-level background: Samples covering the acute and convalescent phases of COVID-19 were provided by collaborators in the United States, Italy and Spain. The material from the prospective study consisted of cDNA or gDNA derived from T cells, B-cell-depleted T cells, or PBMCs. Deeply sampled blood TCRbeta repertoires from subjects exposed to, actively infected with, or recovered from COVID-19 were included in the dataset. The repertoires were made available in a free public database intended to serve as a resource for research on the immune response to SARS-CoV-2. The samples were drawn from two sources: the first 160 participants of the ongoing ImmuneRACE study, and fewer than 1,500 subjects contributed by 6 global collaborators. Sample metadata almost always included a de-identified subject ID, COVID-19 status, age in years and sex. Where available, HLA class I and class II types were taken from metadata supplied by the sample provider and were not determined by assay-based typing.

The trim is 4 bases for V and 5 bases for J, with a gap of 11 bases between the germline ends. The CDR3, cysteine through phenylalanine, is 13 amino acids long. CDR3 DNA is the only sequence kept; it has 39 bases, read in frame from the first base. CDR1 is given as LNHDA and CDR2 as SQIVND, both from the germline V gene (reference sequence). The full study reports these points: How much clinical and demographic metadata was included differed by source and by participant, and the metadata was provided uncurated.

Participants in the prospective study were aged roughly 18 to 89 years, lived in under 30 United States geographic areas, and enrolled through a virtual design. Cohort assignment in the prospective study relied on participant-reported clinical history from a screening survey and a study questionnaire. Recovered participants in ImmuneRACE Cohort 3 were defined by two consecutive negative NP/OP PCR tests, clearance by a healthcare professional, or resolution of symptoms. In the prospective study, whole blood, serum and a nasopharyngeal or oropharyngeal swab were collected from each participant by mobile phlebotomists. Over an approximately 2-month period, participants in the prospective study had the option of providing additional blood draws and questionnaires. Before DNA extraction, blood samples from the prospective study were shipped at room temperature or frozen. Note on this clone: Its antigen remains undetermined. No much larger clone exists at a distance of one base, and base qualities are not known.

TCRbeta CDR3 regions were amplified from genomic DNA by means of the immunoSEQ Assay, a bias-controlled multiplex PCR. The paper's data handling went like this. The number of nucleated cells in each sample was estimated from the amplification of reference gene primers within the assay. To quantify the absolute abundance of each unique TCRbeta CDR3 rearrangement, sequence reads were collapsed and filtered. For each sample, productive Simpson clonality was calculated by taking the square root of Simpson's diversity index across productive rearrangements. TCRdb mirrors the immuneACCESS table, restricted to in-frame sequences. Some clones are absent from its copies; in checked studies, under half trace to an unresolved V gene, and the reason for the others is unknown. The V and J calls and clone size were taken over from that table, and D and trimming were inferred from the DNA. This sample has approximately 300,000 clones in its table, and about nine tenths of those were observed once. The top ten clones comprise about 4.2% of the sample.

The sequence is built from TRBV19 and TRBJ1-1, with the D gene call left open. The specimen sequenced was PBMCs or T cells enriched from blood (not recorded which). This clonotype was sampled from a man aged 30-40 years who had recovered from COVID-19. Here the CDR3 is given as CASSTAEGTEAFF. The nucleotide sequence is TGTGCCAGTAGTACGGCCGAGGGAACTGAAGCTTTCTTT.